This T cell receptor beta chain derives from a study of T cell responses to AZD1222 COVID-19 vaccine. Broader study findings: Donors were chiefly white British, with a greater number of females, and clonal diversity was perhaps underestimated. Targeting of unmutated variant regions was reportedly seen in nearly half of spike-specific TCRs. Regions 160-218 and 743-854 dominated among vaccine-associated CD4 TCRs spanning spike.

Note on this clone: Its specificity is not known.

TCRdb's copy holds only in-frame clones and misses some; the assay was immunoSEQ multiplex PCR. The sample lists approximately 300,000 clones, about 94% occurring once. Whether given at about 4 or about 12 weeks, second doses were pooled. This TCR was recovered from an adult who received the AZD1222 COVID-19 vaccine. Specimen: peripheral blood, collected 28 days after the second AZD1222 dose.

CDR3 protein: CATRDPGAADTEAFF. In DNA, the CDR3 is TGTGCCACTCGAGACCCAGGGGCGGCGGATACTGAAGCTTTCTTT. This sequence joins TRBV10-3 and TRBJ1-1, with a tentative D call TRBD1 (6 bases). Germline lookup yields CDR1 ENHRY and CDR2 SYGVKD. Trimming took 10 bases from V and 5 from J, leaving 23 bases between them. The CDR3 is 15 amino acids.